A single sample is the source of the 27 T cell receptor beta chains below, sequenced in a study of cytomegalovirus exposure and HLA in healthy donors (dated 2017 in TCRdb). Receptors were amplified or captured by the immunoSEQ multiplex PCR assay. The multiplex PCR relied on a mix of 60 forward primers for TCR Vbeta segments and 13 reverse primers for TCR Jbeta segments. The table was pulled from immuneACCESS by TCRdb, which kept in-frame rearrangements only. Such tables lose some clones; where checked, under half of the loss comes from unresolved V genes, and the rest has no known cause. The sample includes over 70,000 clones, with over 60% observed a single time. Jointly, the top ten make up roughly 21% of the sample. The sample was PBMCs. The receptors stem from a woman aged 45-65 years in good health and CMV-seropositive.

This clone was seen just once. The chain employs TRBV7-9 and TRBJ1-6; D might be TRBD1 (6 bases). This CDR3 comprises 15 residues. The ends were cut back, 3 bases at V and 5 bases at J, with 11 bases in the middle. Germline V gene lookup returns CDR1 SEHNR and CDR2 FQNEAQ (reference sequence). CDR3 amino acids: CASSFTPGDNSPLHF. The CDR3 DNA follows: TGTGCCAGCAGCTTTACTCCAGGGGATAATTCACCCCTCCACTTT.

J is TRBJ2-7 and V is TRBV11-2, with TRBD1 matching over 10 bases. Looked up from germline, CDR1 is SGHAT and CDR2 is FQNNGV. Trimming removed 4 bases from V and 3 bases from J; junction bases left unmatched: 6. This CDR3 contains 15 residues. CDR3 sequence: CASSSSGQGFYEQYF. The DNA of the CDR3 is TGTGCCAGCAGCTCATCGGGACAGGGGTTCTACGAGCAGTACTTC. Filled out from reference TRBV11-2 and TRBJ2-7, the complete variable domain reads EAGVAQSPRYKIIEKRQSVAFWCNPISGHATLYWYQQILGQGPKLLIQFQNNGVVDDSQLPKDRFSAERLKGVDSTLKIQPAKLEDSAVYLCASSSSGQGFYEQYFGPGTRLTVT.

The chain employs TRBV5-1 and TRBJ2-5; 7 bases map to TRBD1. This CDR3 is built from 16 residues. Germline lookup yields CDR1 SGHRS and CDR2 YFSETQ. Germline trimming cut 2 bases from V and 5 bases from J; bases unmatched to any gene: 12. CDR3 sequence: CASSLPRDSGRETQYF. For the CDR3, the DNA is TGCGCCAGCAGCTTACCTCGGGACAGCGGCCGGGAGACCCAGTACTTC. Together with reference TRBV5-1 and TRBJ2-5, the CDR3 gives the full variable domain: KAGVTQTPRYLIKTRGQQVTLSCSPISGHRSVSWYQQTPGQGLQFLFEYFSETQRNKGNFPGRFSGRQFSNSRSEMNVSTLELGDSALYLCASSLPRDSGRETQYFGPGTRLLVL.

CDR3 DNA: TGTGCCAGCAGCTTTCACATGACAGGGGTGGGCGAGCAGTACTTC. This encodes CASSFHMTGVGEQYF. The genes are TRBV7-9 and TRBJ2-7, with 8 bases identical to TRBD1. In germline, CDR1 is SEHNR, CDR2 FQNEAQ (reference sequence). Trimming at V came to 3 bases and at J to 6 bases, leaving 10 bases not matched to a gene. The CDR3 totals 15 residues.

The chain uses TRBV2 and TRBJ2-3; TRBD2 aligns across 8 bases. CDR1 and CDR2 (germline): SNHLY, FYNNEI. CDR3 length equals 14 residues. Trimming removed 8 bases from V and 2 bases from J; junction bases left unmatched: 6. This chain's CDR3 is CASRWRGDTDTQYF. The CDR3, as DNA: TGTGCCAGCCGCTGGCGGGGGGACACAGATACGCAGTATTTT.

This clone came up a few times. V usage is TRBV2 and J usage is TRBJ2-2, with a weak D call TRBD1 (6 bases). Germline assignment: CDR1 SNHLY and CDR2 FYNNEI. V dropped 4 bases and J dropped 0 bases, with 9 bases sitting between them. The CDR3 has 15 residues. This chain's CDR3 is CASSADRPNTGELFF. The CDR3 nucleotides are TGTGCCAGCAGTGCGGACAGACCGAACACCGGGGAGCTGTTTTTT.

The chain combines TRBV2 with TRBJ1-1; no definite D call. The length of the CDR3 is 13 residues. Germline V gives CDR1 SNHLY, CDR2 FYNNEI. Deletions cut 6 bases from V and 0 bases from J, with 8 bases between. The CDR3 reads CASRTWLNTEAFF. The CDR3 DNA reads TGTGCCAGCAGGACATGGTTGAACACTGAAGCTTTCTTT.

V and J are TRBV4-3 and TRBJ1-2; a possible D gene is TRBD1 (5 bases). Germline CDR1 LGHNA, CDR2 YSLEER. V lost 0 bases, J lost 2 bases, and 13 bases lay in between. This CDR3 contains 16 residues. The CDR3 reads CASSQDSGGSNYGYTF. CDR3 DNA sequence: TGCGCCAGCAGCCAAGATTCGGGGGGTTCAAACTATGGCTACACCTTC.

This chain connects TRBV19 to TRBJ1-2; 7 bases agree with TRBD1. CDR3 length equals 12 residues. Germline V lookup: CDR1 LNHDA, CDR2 SQIVND (reference sequence). J lost 5 bases, V lost 5 bases, and 2 bases had no gene match. The CDR3 spells CASSAGQYGYTF. CDR3 in DNA: TGTGCCAGTAGTGCGGGACAGTATGGCTACACCTTC.

The rearrangement uses TRBV7-2 and TRBJ2-1; 9 bases align to TRBD2. Trimming removed 3 bases from V and 6 bases from J; junction bases left unmatched: 3. The germline gives CDR1 SGHTA, CDR2 FQGNSA. The CDR3 sequence is 14 residues long. As DNA, the CDR3 is TGTGCCAGCAGCTTTCCTAGCGGGGCCAATGAGCAGTTCTTC. Translated: CASSFPSGANEQFF.

As regards this clone: One junction end disagrees with the germline gene, perhaps due to a read error. This chain uses TRBV29-1 with TRBJ2-3, with TRBD1 matching over 9 bases. The germline gives CDR1 SQVTM, CDR2 ANQGSEA. CDR3 length: 14 residues. CDR3 protein: CNVGGQGTLRMQYF. The DNA for the CDR3 is TGCAACGTTGGTGGACAGGGGACGCTACGGATGCAGTATTTT.

The rearrangement links TRBV10-3 to TRBJ2-3; 8 bases are shared with TRBD2. The CDR3 has 13 amino acids. V shed 10 bases and J 5 bases; nucleotides not matched to a gene: 8. The germline CDR1 and CDR2 sequences are ENHRY and SYGVKD. CDR3 amino acids: CATGGSGVDTQYF. The DNA for the CDR3 is TGTGCCACGGGGGGTAGCGGGGTAGATACGCAGTATTTT.

V and J are TRBV7-9 and TRBJ2-1; TRBD2 might be the D (5 bases). This CDR3 spans 16 amino acids. Trimming stripped 2 bases from V and 0 bases from J, with 11 bases between. Germline lookup yields CDR1 SEHNR and CDR2 FQNEAQ (reference sequence). CDR3 DNA: TGTGCCAGCAGCTTAAGATTAGGGAGCTCCTACAATGAGCAGTTCTTC. The encoded protein is CASSLRLGSSYNEQFF.

The chain carries TRBV7-2 and TRBJ2-5, with 9 bases fitting TRBD2. Germline V CDR1 and CDR2: SGHTA, FQGNSA. J lost 5 bases, V lost 3 bases, and 7 bases had no gene match. The CDR3 contains 15 residues. CDR3 nucleotides: TGTGCCAGCAGCTTCTCAGCGGGGGGCCAGGAGACCCAGTACTTC. Its protein is CASSFSAGGQETQYF.

This clone has a handful of counts. This chain uses TRBV5-4 with TRBJ1-4, with TRBD1 as a possible D gene (5 bases). Per the germline V gene, CDR1 is SGHNT and CDR2 is YYREEE (reference sequence). The CDR3 has 19 residues. The germline V and J ends were trimmed by 2 bases and 1 base, with 21 bases remaining between them. Written as DNA, the CDR3 is TGTGCCAGCAGCTTCGGGCTTTCGGCAGGGTCAGGAACTAATGAAAAACTGTTTTTT. This gives the protein CASSFGLSAGSGTNEKLFF.

The chain links TRBV7-8 to TRBJ2-7, with D possibly TRBD1 on 6 matching bases. Trimming left V 8 bases short and J 5 bases short, with 22 bases between. The CDR3 totals 15 residues. Germline V lookup: CDR1 SGHVS, CDR2 FQNEAQ. CDR3 sequence (DNA): TGTGCCAGCTCAGATCCCCCAGGGGCTCGGAACGAGCAGTACTTC. Its protein product is CASSDPPGARNEQYF.

This clone has just one count. This rearrangement joins TRBV9 to TRBJ2-1, with 9 nucleotides matching TRBD2. V lost 3 bases and J lost 6; bases outside the gene matches: 7. There are 15 residues in the CDR3. Germline CDR1 SGDLS, CDR2 YYNGEE. CDR3 DNA: TGTGCCAGCAGCGCCGCGGGGGGGCAGGGCAATGAGCAGTTCTTC. This sequence encodes CASSAAGGQGNEQFF.

The chain joins TRBV4-1 to TRBJ1-3, with D hard to call. Germline CDR1 is MGHRA and CDR2 is YSYEKL. This CDR3 spans 15 amino acids. V lost 0 bases and J lost 1, with 7 bases in between. The CDR3 region has the DNA TGCGCCAGCAGCCAAGAGGAGAGTTCTGGAAACACCATATATTTT. Translation gives CASSQEESSGNTIYF.

This clone has a handful of counts. The chain couples TRBV5-1 to TRBJ1-1; D may be TRBD1 (5 bases). The germline V and J ends were trimmed by 5 bases and 2 bases, with 13 bases remaining between them. The CDR3 is 14 residues long. Germline V gives CDR1 SGHRS, CDR2 YFSETQ. The CDR3 coding sequence is TGCGCCAGCAGTGGTCAGGGTCAAAACACTGAAGCTTTCTTT. It encodes CASSGQGQNTEAFF.

The chain couples TRBV5-1 to TRBJ1-2, with D uncertain. V was cut by 4 bases and J by 4 bases, with 8 bases left in between. CDR3 length equals 12 residues. Germline V gene sequence: CDR1 SGHRS, CDR2 YFSETQ. This CDR3 reads CASSEGGYGYTF. In DNA form, the CDR3 reads TGCGCCAGCAGCGAGGGAGGCTATGGCTACACCTTC.

The rearrangement links TRBV6-1 to TRBJ1-2, with D tentatively TRBD1 (6 bases). From germline, CDR1 is MNHNS and CDR2 SASEGT. The CDR3 extends over 15 amino acids. V lost 6 bases, J lost 5 bases, and 19 bases lay in between. The CDR3: CASRSELGARYGYTF. The CDR3, as DNA: TGTGCCAGCAGGTCGGAGCTGGGGGCTCGGTATGGCTACACCTTC.

This clone was recorded many times. The sample has other DNA sequences that encode this CDR3 too. The V call is TRBV7-9, the J call TRBJ2-7; tentative D call: TRBD2 (5 bases). V gave up 2 bases and J gave up 2 bases, with 10 bases separating them. CDR3 length equals 14 residues. Germline CDR1 reads SEHNR; CDR2 reads FQNEAQ (reference sequence). The CDR3 reads CASSLSGVTYEQYF. The CDR3 coding sequence is TGTGCCAGCAGCTTAAGCGGCGTAACCTACGAGCAGTACTTC.

The V and J genes are TRBV18 and TRBJ1-1; a possible D gene is TRBD1 (6 bases). The germline CDR1 and CDR2 sequences are KGHSH and LQKENI. V gave up 5 bases and J gave up 3 bases, with 16 bases separating them. The CDR3 sequence is 15 residues long. Here the CDR3 reads CASSSNTGLDTEAFF. DNA for the CDR3: TGTGCCAGCTCATCCAACACAGGGCTGGACACTGAAGCTTTCTTT.

This clone was seen a few times. This chain joins TRBV29-1 and TRBJ2-1; a possible D gene is TRBD2 (6 bases). The CDR3 loop spans 15 amino acids. V was pared by 3 bases and J by 0 bases, with 12 bases between. Germline CDR1 is SQVTM and CDR2 is ANQGSEA. In DNA form, the CDR3 reads TGCAGCGTTGAGGTGCGGGATAACTCCTACAATGAGCAGTTCTTC. Protein product: CSVEVRDNSYNEQFF.

The chain uses TRBV9 and TRBJ2-5, with 8 bases aligning to TRBD2. This CDR3 region has 19 residues. The V gene end was trimmed by 4 bases and the J gene end by 1 base; junction bases not matched to a gene: 18. CDR1 and CDR2 from the germline V gene are SGDLS and YYNGEE. DNA for the CDR3: TGTGCCAGCAGCCCAGAGGGATTCGGAGCGGGGGAATTCCAAGAGACCCAGTACTTC. Protein sequence: CASSPEGFGAGEFQETQYF.

The V gene is TRBV10-3, the J gene TRBJ1-1, with D perhaps TRBD1 (6 bases). Trimming removed 8 bases from V and 5 bases from J, with 9 bases in between. This CDR3 region has 11 residues. Germline assignment: CDR1 ENHRY and CDR2 SYGVKD. DNA for the CDR3: TGTGCCATCGGGCAGGGGACTGAAGCTTTCTTT. Its translation is CAIGQGTEAFF.

This sequence joins TRBV4-1 and TRBJ1-2; TRBD1 matches at 8 bases. Per the germline V gene, CDR1 is MGHRA and CDR2 is YSYEKL. The CDR3 spans 16 residues. J lost 4 bases, V lost 0 bases, and 7 bases had no gene match. CDR3 nucleotides: TGCGCCAGCAGCCAAGAGAGAGCGGGACAGGTCTATGGCTACACCTTC. Protein: CASSQERAGQVYGYTF.